The 13 T cell receptor beta chains below were found in one sample sequenced in a study of OX40 agonist ivuxolimab in advanced cancers. TCRdb's copy holds only in-frame clones and misses some; the assay was immunoSEQ multiplex PCR. The sample shows under 70,000 clones, roughly 81% of them seen only once. The source material was CD4+ or CD8+ T cells sorted from blood, sampled in a trial of the OX40 agonist ivuxolimab. These receptors all stem from an adult with an advanced solid tumor such as melanoma, head and neck, liver or kidney cancer.

The J gene is TRBJ2-1, the V gene TRBV5-1; D perhaps matches TRBD1 (5 bases). Between the trimmed V and J ends, which lost 3 bases and 1 base, there was a span of 8 bases. This CDR3 is built from 14 residues. Looked up from germline, CDR1 is SGHRS and CDR2 is YFSETQ. The CDR3 sequence: CASSSQASYNEQFF. In nucleotides, the CDR3 is TGCGCCAGCAGCTCACAGGCTTCCTACAATGAGCAGTTCTTC.

The chain recombines TRBV18 with TRBJ1-2; possible D gene TRBD1, 5 bases. Germline V lookup: CDR1 KGHSH, CDR2 LQKENI. CDR3 length: 15 amino acids. The germline V and J ends were trimmed by 0 bases and 7 bases, with 15 bases remaining between them. DNA for the CDR3: TGTGCCAGCTCACCACCTTTGGGACCAACCCCTGGCTACACCTTC. Its translation is CASSPPLGPTPGYTF.

J is TRBJ2-7 and V is TRBV19; D may be TRBD1 (6 bases). The V end was cut by 10 bases, the J end by 5 bases, with 21 bases between. Germline assignment: CDR1 LNHDA and CDR2 SQIVND (reference sequence). This CDR3 is built from 14 residues. The CDR3 is CATKRNRDVNEQYF. In DNA, the CDR3 is TGTGCCACCAAAAGGAACAGGGACGTTAACGAGCAGTACTTC.

V gene TRBV5-1 combines with J gene TRBJ1-1; 7 bases are shared with TRBD1. This CDR3 is built from 15 residues. V shed 3 bases, J shed 7 bases, and the junction held 12 bases outside the gene matches. Germline V gene data show CDR1 as SGHRS and CDR2 as YFSETQ. The CDR3 DNA is TGCGCCAGCAGCTCCCTCAGGGGGGCTATCGGTGAAGCTTTCTTT. The encoded protein is CASSSLRGAIGEAFF.

The chain recombines TRBV28 with TRBJ2-2, with D perhaps matching TRBD2 (5 bases). The CDR3 consists of 14 residues. From germline, CDR1 is MDHEN and CDR2 SYDVKM. The V and J ends lost 8 bases and 1 base respectively, with 11 bases between them. For the CDR3, the DNA is TGTGCCAGCTCCTACGCGGGGAACACCGGGGAGCTGTTTTTT. Its protein product is CASSYAGNTGELFF.

V usage is TRBV28 and J usage is TRBJ2-7, with D perhaps matching TRBD1 or TRBD2 (5 bases each). The CDR3 is made up of 15 amino acids. Germline CDR1 and CDR2: MDHEN and SYDVKM. V lost 6 bases and J 7 bases, leaving 22 bases between the germline ends. The CDR3 region is CASRYRGPPWREQYF. CDR3 bases: TGTGCCAGCAGGTATAGGGGCCCCCCCTGGAGGGAGCAGTACTTC. Full variable domain (remainder filled in from reference TRBV28 and TRBJ2-7): DVKVTQSSRYLVKRTGEKVFLECVQDMDHENMFWYRQDPGLGLRLIYFSYDVKMKEKGDIPEGYSVSREKKERFSLILESASTNQTSMYLCASRYRGPPWREQYFGPGTRLTVT.

The chain combines TRBV2 with TRBJ2-1, with unresolved D. The CDR3 sequence is 15 residues long. The ends were cut back, 2 bases at V and 2 bases at J, with 10 bases in the middle. Per germline, CDR1 SNHLY and CDR2 FYNNEI. Written as DNA, the CDR3 is TGTGCCAGCAGTGAATGGCAGGTCCCCTACAATGAGCAGTTCTTC. Amino acids: CASSEWQVPYNEQFF.

V and J are TRBV5-5 and TRBJ2-3; perhaps TRBD1 as D (5 bases). This CDR3 comprises 16 residues. Trimming cost V 0 bases and J 1 base, with 12 bases left between them. CDR1 and CDR2 from the germline V gene are SGHKS and YYEKEE (reference sequence). Written as DNA, the CDR3 is TGTGCCAGCAGCTTGGCCTCGCAGGGCGGCACAGATACGCAGTATTTT. As protein: CASSLASQGGTDTQYF.

This chain connects TRBV30 to TRBJ1-1; D is uncertain. This CDR3 has 12 residues. CDR1 and CDR2 (germline): GTSNPN, SVGIG (reference sequence). V lost 4 bases and J lost 4, with 10 bases in between. The CDR3 region has the DNA TGTGCCTGGACCCCCCGAAGCACTGAAGCTTTCTTT. Protein product: CAWTPRSTEAFF.

This clone was recorded only once. The CDR3: CASSLKGRVQETQYF. In DNA, the CDR3 is TGTGCCAGCAGCTTAAAGGGCCGGGTCCAAGAGACCCAGTACTTC. The chain carries TRBV11-1 and TRBJ2-5; D is unclear. Germline V gene sequence: CDR1 SGHAT, CDR2 FQDESV (reference sequence). This CDR3 region has 15 residues. Trimming left V 2 bases short and J 1 base short, with 11 bases between. The full variable domain, with the rest looked up from reference TRBV11-1 and TRBJ2-5, is EAEVAQSPRYKITEKSQAVAFWCDPISGHATLYWYRQILGQGPELLVQFQDESVVDDSQLPKDRFSAERLKGVDSTLKIQPAELGDSAMYLCASSLKGRVQETQYFGPGTRLLVL.

This clone was recorded once. The rearrangement links TRBV19 to TRBJ2-6; weak D call: TRBD2 (6 bases). V was pared by 9 bases and J by 2 bases, with 8 bases between. This CDR3 region has 13 residues. In germline, CDR1 is LNHDA, CDR2 SQIVND (reference sequence). CDR3 sequence: CASGRPGANVLTF. CDR3 bases: TGTGCCAGCGGGAGACCTGGGGCCAACGTCCTGACTTTC.

The chain recombines TRBV30 with TRBJ1-4, with 8 bases that match TRBD1. Germline V gene lookup returns CDR1 GTSNPN and CDR2 SVGIG (reference sequence). V lost 2 bases, J lost 5 bases, and 4 bases stayed unmatched. The CDR3 spans 14 residues. The CDR3 nucleotides are TGTGCCTGGAGTACGGGACAGGCCAATGAAAAACTGTTTTTT. The encoded protein is CAWSTGQANEKLFF.

This clone has a handful of counts. V usage is TRBV7-2 and J usage is TRBJ2-3; no clear D. The germline V and J ends were trimmed by 2 bases and 2 bases, with 8 bases remaining between them. Germline V gives CDR1 SGHTA, CDR2 FQGNSA. There are 14 residues in the CDR3. The CDR3 sequence is CASSLSRNTDTQYF. The CDR3 region has the DNA TGTGCCAGCAGCTTAAGCCGGAACACAGATACGCAGTATTTT.